Listed here is a single T cell receptor (beta chain). Sequenced by immunoSEQ multiplex PCR; TCRdb stores in-frame clones only, minus some. Of about 110,000 clones listed, about 85% are singletons. This sample is part of a study of blood T cell repertoires in COVID-19. At the level of the study: Samples taken during acute and convalescent COVID-19 were collected in the United States, Italy and Spain. PBMCs, B-cell-depleted T cells, or T cells were the source of the cDNA or gDNA that made up the material.

The CDR3 extends over 14 amino acids. Between the trimmed V and J ends, which lost 2 bases and 10 bases, there was a span of 16 bases. Germline V gene data show CDR1 as SGDLS and CDR2 as YYNGEE. The chain is built from TRBV9 and TRBJ2-1; possibly TRBD2 for D (6 bases). The specimen sequenced was peripheral blood. The TCR comes from a human donor in a cohort sampled during active COVID-19. The CDR3 loop is CASSVGGDLKEQFF. The CDR3 DNA follows: TGTGCCAGCAGCGTTGGCGGGGACCTGAAGGAGCAGTTCTTC.